A selection of T cell receptor beta chains follows, all from one sample in a study of blood T cells in healthy people across ages. TCRdb passed the 5' RACE reads through MiXCR, listing each CDR3 protein once. The data show about 1.8 million distinct CDR3 sequences, around half seen once. Sequenced material: blood. These receptors all come from a woman aged 40 to 55 in good health. Both conserved end residues are part of each CDR3. A D gene is named only where the DNA matches it firmly. Expanded clones get a size class; other rows say once, few or many, or leave the size out.

once	TRBV6-6	-	TRBJ2-1	CASGVGANEQFF	TGTGCCAGCGGCGTGGGGGCGAATGAGCAGTTCTTC
few	TRBV9	-	TRBJ2-3	CASSVAGGVGDTQYF	TGTGCCAGCAGCGTAGCCGGCGGGGTCGGGGATACGCAGTATTTT
few	TRBV7-2	TRBD1	TRBJ1-2	CASSYGTGVDYGYTF	TGTGCCAGCAGCTATGGGACAGGGGTTGACTATGGCTACACCTTC
-	TRBV20-1	TRBD1	TRBJ1-4	CSASTTGESEKLFF	TGCAGTGCTTCGACAACAGGGGAGAGTGAAAAACTGTTTTTT
-	TRBV11-2	-	TRBJ2-3	CASSSLYDQPLDTQYF	TGTGCCAGCAGCTCCTTATACGACCAGCCGTTAGATACGCAGTATTTT
few	TRBV7-2	TRBD1	TRBJ2-4	CASIGGQKNIQYF	TGTGCCAGCATTGGGGGACAGAAAAACATTCAGTACTTC
-	TRBV6-2/TRBV6-3	-	TRBJ2-5	CASRPLASEQYF	TGTGCCAGCAGACCACTAGCAAGTGAGCAGTACTTC
-	TRBV27	-	TRBJ2-5	CASSLRTGAETQYF	TGTGCCAGCAGTTTACGTACGGGGGCGGAGACCCAGTACTTC
-	TRBV28	-	TRBJ1-4	CASRGTHATNEKLFF	TGTGCCAGCAGAGGAACGCATGCAACTAATGAAAAACTGTTTTTT
-	TRBV20-1	-	TRBJ1-6	CSASRQVDNSPLHF	TGCAGTGCTAGCCGGCAGGTGGATAATTCACCCCTCCACTTT
-	TRBV27	TRBD1	TRBJ2-5	CASRRQGTETQYF	TGTGCCAGCAGACGACAGGGTACAGAGACCCAGTACTTC
-	TRBV13	-	TRBJ1-1	CASSSTDSGTEAFF	TGTGCCAGCAGCTCCACAGATTCGGGCACTGAAGCTTTCTTT
few	TRBV4-1	TRBD1	TRBJ2-6	CASSRTGKTNSGANVLTF	TGCGCCAGCAGCAGGACAGGAAAAACTAACTCTGGGGCCAACGTCCTGACTTTC
-	TRBV2	-	TRBJ2-1	CASTAGSNEQFF	TGTGCCAGCACTGCAGGGTCCAATGAGCAGTTCTTC
-	TRBV20-1	TRBD1	TRBJ1-1	CSAHQGGAFF	TGCAGTGCACATCAGGGGGGAGCTTTCTTT
few	TRBV29-1	-	TRBJ1-2	CSVLNPERGYTF	TGCAGCGTTTTAAACCCCGAAAGGGGCTACACCTTC
few	TRBV29-1	TRBD2	TRBJ2-1	CSVERAGGYNEQFF	TGCAGCGTTGAGAGAGCGGGGGGGTACAATGAGCAGTTCTTC
-	TRBV9	-	TRBJ2-3	CASSADSFSTDTQYF	TGTGCCAGCAGCGCGGACAGCTTTAGCACAGATACGCAGTATTTT